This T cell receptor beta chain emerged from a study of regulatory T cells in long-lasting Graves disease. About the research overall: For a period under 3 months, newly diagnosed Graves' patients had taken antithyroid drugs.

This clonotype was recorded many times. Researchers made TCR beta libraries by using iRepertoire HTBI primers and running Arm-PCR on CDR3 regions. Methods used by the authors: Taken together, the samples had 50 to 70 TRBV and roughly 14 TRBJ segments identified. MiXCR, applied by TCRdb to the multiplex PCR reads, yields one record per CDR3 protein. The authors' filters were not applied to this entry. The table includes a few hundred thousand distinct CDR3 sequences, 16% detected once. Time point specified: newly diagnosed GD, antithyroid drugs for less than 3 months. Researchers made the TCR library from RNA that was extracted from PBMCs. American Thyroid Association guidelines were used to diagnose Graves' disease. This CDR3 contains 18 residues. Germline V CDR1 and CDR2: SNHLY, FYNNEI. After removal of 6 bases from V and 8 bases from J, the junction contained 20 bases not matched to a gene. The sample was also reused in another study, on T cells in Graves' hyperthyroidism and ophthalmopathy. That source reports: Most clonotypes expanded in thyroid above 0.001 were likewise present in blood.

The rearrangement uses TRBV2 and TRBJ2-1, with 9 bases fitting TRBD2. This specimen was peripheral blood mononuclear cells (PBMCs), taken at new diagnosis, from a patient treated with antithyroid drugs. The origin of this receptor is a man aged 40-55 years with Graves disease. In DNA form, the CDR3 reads TGTGCCAGCAGCGGCCCCCTTAGGGGGCGGGGGGGAATTGATGAGCAGTTCTTC. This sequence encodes CASSGPLRGRGGIDEQFF. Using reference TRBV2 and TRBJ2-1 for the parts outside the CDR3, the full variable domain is EPEVTQTPSHQVTQMGQEVILRCVPISNHLYFYWYRQILGQKVEFLVSFYNNEISEKSEIFDDQFSVERPDGSNFTLKIRSTKLEDSAMYFCASSGPLRGRGGIDEQFFGPGTRLTVL.